The 21 T cell receptor beta chains presented below share a single source sample, sequenced in a study of T cell responses to AZD1222 COVID-19 vaccine. TCRdb keeps only in-frame clones here, not all; method: immunoSEQ multiplex PCR. The sample includes some 250,000 clones, about 94% of them seen just once. Material: peripheral blood, obtained 28 days after the second AZD1222 dose. These receptors came from an adult who received the AZD1222 COVID-19 vaccine.

The chain uses TRBV19 and TRBJ1-1; perhaps TRBD1 as D (5 bases). The ends were cut back, 2 bases at V and 0 bases at J, with 16 bases in the middle. CDR1 and CDR2 from the germline V gene are LNHDA and SQIVND (reference sequence). The CDR3 consists of 17 residues. The CDR3 bases are TGTGCCAGTAGTATAATACCCGGGGGAGGGATGAACACTGAAGCTTTCTTT. It yields the protein CASSIIPGGGMNTEAFF.

The V gene is TRBV7-8, the J gene TRBJ2-1; 9 bases match TRBD2. V lost 2 bases, J lost 0 bases, and 5 bases stayed unmatched. Germline CDR1 and CDR2: SGHVS and FQNEAQ. The CDR3 consists of 17 residues. This CDR3 is CASSLRSSGTSYNEQFF. CDR3 nucleotide sequence: TGTGCCAGCAGCTTAAGGTCTAGCGGGACCTCCTACAATGAGCAGTTCTTC.

The chain recombines TRBV10-3 with TRBJ2-6; no reliable D call. The CDR3 is made up of 14 amino acids. Germline V lookup: CDR1 ENHRY, CDR2 SYGVKD. Trimming removed 4 bases from V and 0 bases from J, with 4 bases in between. In DNA form, the CDR3 reads TGTGCCATCAGTGGGAGCTCTGGGGCCAACGTCCTGACTTTC. Protein product: CAISGSSGANVLTF.

The chain couples TRBV5-1 to TRBJ2-7; D not certain. The CDR3 contains 13 residues. Looked up from germline, CDR1 is SGHRS and CDR2 is YFSETQ. V was shortened by 0 bases and J by 5 bases, with 9 bases between the two germline ends. CDR3 in DNA: TGCGCCAGCAGCTTGGAGGGTTTCGACGAGCAGTACTTC. It yields the protein CASSLEGFDEQYF.

The chain uses TRBV27 and TRBJ1-5; TRBD1 is a possible D gene (6 bases). CDR1 is MNHEY and CDR2 is SMNVEV in the germline V gene (reference sequence). With 5 bases removed from V and 5 bases from J, the gap between germline ends came to 10 bases. The CDR3 is 13 amino acids. CDR3 sequence (DNA): TGTGCCAGCAGTACAGGGAGGGATCAGCCCCAGCATTTT. Translated, it gives CASSTGRDQPQHF.

This clone appeared once. The chain recombines TRBV5-1 with TRBJ1-2, with 7 bases that match TRBD1. Germline V lookup: CDR1 SGHRS, CDR2 YFSETQ. Trimming took 3 bases from V and 4 from J; bases not matched to a gene: 0. This CDR3 spans 12 amino acids. DNA for the CDR3: TGCGCCAGCAGCTGGGACAGCTATGGCTACACCTTC. It codes for CASSWDSYGYTF. The whole variable domain, filled in from reference TRBV5-1 and TRBJ1-2, reads KAGVTQTPRYLIKTRGQQVTLSCSPISGHRSVSWYQQTPGQGLQFLFEYFSETQRNKGNFPGRFSGRQFSNSRSEMNVSTLELGDSALYLCASSWDSYGYTFGSGTRLTVV.

This chain connects TRBV7-2 to TRBJ1-2; a possible D gene is TRBD1 (6 bases). Trimming took off 2 bases at V and 0 bases at J, with 16 bases between the two ends. Germline V gene data show CDR1 as SGHTA and CDR2 as FQGNSA. This CDR3 is built from 17 residues. For the CDR3, the DNA is TGTGCCAGCAGCTTAAGGGGGGCCCTACTTTCTAACTATGGCTACACCTTC. Protein product: CASSLRGALLSNYGYTF.

This clone appeared once. The chain employs TRBV6-6 and TRBJ2-7, with D possibly TRBD1 on 5 matching bases. CDR3 length equals 15 residues. V was shortened by 2 bases and J by 0 bases, with 11 bases between the two germline ends. Germline V CDR1 and CDR2: MNHNY, SVGAGI (reference sequence). The CDR3 loop is CASSYGAGHSYEQYF. Written as DNA, the CDR3 is TGTGCCAGCAGTTACGGGGCCGGGCACTCCTACGAGCAGTACTTC.

This clone was observed a single time. The chain couples TRBV10-2 to TRBJ2-1; possibly TRBD1 or TRBD2 for D (5 bases each). Germline CDR1 WSHSY, CDR2 SAAADI. V lost 3 bases, J lost 13 bases, and 22 bases lay in between. CDR3 length equals 15 residues. The CDR3 nucleotides read TGCGCCAGCAGTGATTACGGGACCGTGATTCAGCCCCAGTTCTTC. It codes for CASSDYGTVIQPQFF.

The rearrangement uses TRBV2 and TRBJ2-7; D perhaps matches TRBD2 (5 bases). The CDR3 consists of 12 residues. Germline-derived CDR1 and CDR2 are SNHLY and FYNNEI. The V end lost 10 bases, the J end lost 2 bases, and 12 bases lay between the germline ends. In DNA, the CDR3 is TGTGCCACCTCGGGGTTAACCTACGAGCAGTACTTC. Its translation: CATSGLTYEQYF.

The rearrangement joins TRBV6-1 to TRBJ2-7; D remains unclear. Germline CDR1 reads MNHNS; CDR2 reads SASEGT. V lost 0 bases and J lost 5, with 2 bases in between. CDR3 size: 11 residues. CDR3 region: CASSEAHEQYF. The CDR3 nucleotides are TGTGCCAGCAGTGAAGCCCACGAGCAGTACTTC.

The rearrangement links TRBV7-2 to TRBJ2-1; no firm D call. The V gene lost 4 bases and the J gene lost 0 bases, with 10 bases spanning the gap. The germline gives CDR1 SGHTA, CDR2 FQGNSA. The CDR3 is 15 residues long. The CDR3 DNA follows: TGTGCCAGCAGCTCCTTGGCCAGCTCCTACAATGAGCAGTTCTTC. The encoded protein is CASSSLASSYNEQFF.

The chain is built from TRBV27 and TRBJ2-7; weak D call: TRBD2 (6 bases). Trimming pared 4 bases from V and 2 bases from J, leaving 15 bases between. This CDR3 contains 15 residues. CDR1 MNHEY and CDR2 SMNVEV come from the germline V gene (reference sequence). The CDR3 DNA reads TGTGCCAGCAGTTGGGGGGACTCCCGAACCTACGAGCAGTACTTC. Translated, it gives CASSWGDSRTYEQYF.

This chain uses TRBV19 with TRBJ1-5, with D possibly matching TRBD1 (5 bases). The CDR3 length is 16 residues. Deletions cut 2 bases from V and 0 bases from J, with 11 bases between. The germline V gene encodes CDR1 LNHDA and CDR2 SQIVND (reference sequence). CDR3 amino acids: CASSITGKYSNQPQHF. The CDR3 DNA follows: TGTGCCAGTAGTATAACAGGAAAATATAGCAATCAGCCCCAGCATTTT. The complete variable domain, with remaining parts taken from reference TRBV19 and TRBJ1-5, reads DGGITQSPKYLFRKEGQNVTLSCEQNLNHDAMYWYRQDPGQGLRLIYYSQIVNDFQKGDIAEGYSVSREKKESFPLTVTSAQKNPTAFYLCASSITGKYSNQPQHFGDGTRLSIL.

The chain employs TRBV2 and TRBJ1-5; D may be TRBD1 (5 bases). The V and J ends lost 5 bases and 1 base respectively, with 12 bases between them. Germline CDR1 and CDR2: SNHLY and FYNNEI. The CDR3 loop spans 15 amino acids. CDR3: CASSFGGSSNQPQHF. In nucleotides, the CDR3 is TGTGCCAGCAGTTTTGGGGGTTCGAGCAATCAGCCCCAGCATTTT.

The chain uses TRBV28 and TRBJ2-5; 12 bases align to TRBD2. CDR1 is MDHEN, CDR2 SYDVKM, per germline. Germline trimming cut 6 bases from V and 9 bases from J; bases unmatched to any gene: 20. The CDR3 runs to 18 residues. Written as DNA, the CDR3 is TGTGCCAGCAGCTCTCCGGATACTAGCGGGGGGTCCCGTTGGGCCCAGTACTTC. Its translation is CASSSPDTSGGSRWAQYF.

The V call is TRBV4-1, the J call TRBJ2-1; 9 nucleotides agree with TRBD1. Germline V gene lookup returns CDR1 MGHRA and CDR2 YSYEKL. The CDR3 loop spans 15 amino acids. The V gene end was trimmed by 4 bases and the J gene end by 4 bases; junction bases not matched to a gene: 5. CDR3 sequence reads: CASSPTDRGYNEQFF. The CDR3 nucleotides read TGCGCCAGCAGCCCGACGGACAGGGGTTACAATGAGCAGTTCTTC.

The V call is TRBV7-2, the J call TRBJ2-2; 8 nucleotides align to TRBD2. Per germline, CDR1 SGHTA and CDR2 FQGNSA. This CDR3 comprises 15 residues. J was trimmed by 1 base and V by 4 bases; bases with no gene match: 2. CDR3 DNA sequence: TGTGCCAGCAGCTCTCGGGGGGGGAACACCGGGGAGCTGTTTTTT. Translation: CASSSRGGNTGELFF.

This rearrangement joins TRBV5-4 to TRBJ2-4, with no clear D. Trimming pared 0 bases from V and 3 bases from J, leaving 7 bases between. Germline CDR1 is SGHNT and CDR2 is YYREEE (reference sequence). The length of the CDR3 is 14 residues. CDR3 residues: CASSLGGSKNIQYF. The CDR3 nucleotides are TGTGCCAGCAGCTTGGGAGGCAGCAAAAACATTCAGTACTTC.

Only a few counts were recorded for this clone. The chain couples TRBV28 to TRBJ2-7; weak D call: TRBD1 (6 bases). The V and J ends lost 5 bases and 6 bases respectively, with 14 bases between them. The CDR3 totals 13 residues. Looked up from germline, CDR1 is MDHEN and CDR2 is SYDVKM. CDR3 bases: TGTGCCAGCAGTCTACAGGGATCCGGCGAGCAGTACTTC. This sequence encodes CASSLQGSGEQYF. Variable domain in full (rest from reference TRBV28 and TRBJ2-7): DVKVTQSSRYLVKRTGEKVFLECVQDMDHENMFWYRQDPGLGLRLIYFSYDVKMKEKGDIPEGYSVSREKKERFSLILESASTNQTSMYLCASSLQGSGEQYFGPGTRLTVT.

CDR3 in amino acids: CASTPGQGTLGQYF. CDR3 nucleotide sequence: TGTGCCAGCACCCCGGGACAGGGGACGTTGGGGCAGTACTTC. The genes are TRBV6-5 and TRBJ2-7; 10 nucleotides line up with TRBD1. J gave up 9 bases and V 7 bases, and 12 bases lay outside the gene matches. This CDR3 has 14 amino acids. CDR1 is MNHEY, CDR2 SVGAGI, per germline.